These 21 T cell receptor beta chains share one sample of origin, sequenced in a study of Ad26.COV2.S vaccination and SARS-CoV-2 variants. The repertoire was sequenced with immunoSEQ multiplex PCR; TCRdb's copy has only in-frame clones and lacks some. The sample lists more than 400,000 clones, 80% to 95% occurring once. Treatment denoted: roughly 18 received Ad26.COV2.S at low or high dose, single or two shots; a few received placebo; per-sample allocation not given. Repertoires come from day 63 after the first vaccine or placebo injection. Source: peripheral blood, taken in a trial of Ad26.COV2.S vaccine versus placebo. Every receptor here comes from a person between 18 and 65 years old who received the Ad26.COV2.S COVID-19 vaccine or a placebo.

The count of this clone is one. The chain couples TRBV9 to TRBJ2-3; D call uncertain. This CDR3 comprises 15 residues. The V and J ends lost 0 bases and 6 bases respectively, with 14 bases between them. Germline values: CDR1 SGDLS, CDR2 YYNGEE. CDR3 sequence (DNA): TGTGCCAGCAGCGTAGAGCAGGTTTCCTCGGATACGCAGTATTTT. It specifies CASSVEQVSSDTQYF.

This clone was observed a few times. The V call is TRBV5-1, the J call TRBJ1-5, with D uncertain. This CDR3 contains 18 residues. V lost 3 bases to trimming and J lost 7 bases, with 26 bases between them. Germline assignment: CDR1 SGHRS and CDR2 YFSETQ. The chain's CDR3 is CASSSVGEEKIHPQPQHF. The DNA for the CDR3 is TGCGCCAGCAGCTCGGTCGGAGAGGAGAAAATTCATCCCCAGCCCCAGCATTTT.

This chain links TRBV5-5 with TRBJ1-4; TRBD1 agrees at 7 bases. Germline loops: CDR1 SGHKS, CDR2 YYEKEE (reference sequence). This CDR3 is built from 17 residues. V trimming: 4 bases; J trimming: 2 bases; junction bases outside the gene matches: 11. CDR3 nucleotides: TGTGCCAGCAGCCCGCGGACAGGAGGCTCGACTAATGAAAAACTGTTTTTT. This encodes CASSPRTGGSTNEKLFF. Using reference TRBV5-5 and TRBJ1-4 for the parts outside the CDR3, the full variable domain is DAGVTQSPTHLIKTRGQQVTLRCSPISGHKSVSWYQQVLGQGPQFIFQYYEKEERGRGNFPDRFSARQFPNYSSELNVNALLLGDSALYLCASSPRTGGSTNEKLFFGSGTQLSVL.

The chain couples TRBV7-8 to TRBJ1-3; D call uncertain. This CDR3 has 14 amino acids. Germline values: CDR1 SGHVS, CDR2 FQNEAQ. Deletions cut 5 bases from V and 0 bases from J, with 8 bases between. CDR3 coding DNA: TGTGCCAGCAGCCCGGCCCCCTCTGGAAACACCATATATTTT. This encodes CASSPAPSGNTIYF.

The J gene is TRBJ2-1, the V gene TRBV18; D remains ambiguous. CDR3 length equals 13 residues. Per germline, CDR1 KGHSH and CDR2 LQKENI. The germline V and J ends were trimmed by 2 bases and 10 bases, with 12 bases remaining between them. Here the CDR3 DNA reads TGTGCCAGCTCACCAACTCGGGCGGACGAGCAGTTCTTC. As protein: CASSPTRADEQFF.

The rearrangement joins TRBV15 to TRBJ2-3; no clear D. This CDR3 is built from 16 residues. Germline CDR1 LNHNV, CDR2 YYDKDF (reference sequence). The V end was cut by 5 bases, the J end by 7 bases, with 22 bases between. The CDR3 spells CATSYETGGLRNTQYF. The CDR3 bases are TGTGCCACCAGCTATGAGACTGGCGGCCTTCGAAATACGCAGTATTTT.

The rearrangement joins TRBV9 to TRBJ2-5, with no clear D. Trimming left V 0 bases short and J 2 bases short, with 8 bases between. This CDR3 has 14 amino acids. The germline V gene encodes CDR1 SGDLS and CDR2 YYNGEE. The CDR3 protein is CASSVGGRQETQYF. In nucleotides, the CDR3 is TGTGCCAGCAGCGTAGGTGGCAGGCAAGAGACCCAGTACTTC. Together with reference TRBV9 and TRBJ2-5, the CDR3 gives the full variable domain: DSGVTQTPKHLITATGQRVTLRCSPRSGDLSVYWYQQSLDQGLQFLIQYYNGEERAKGNILERFSAQQFPDLHSELNLSSLELGDSALYFCASSVGGRQETQYFGPGTRLLVL.

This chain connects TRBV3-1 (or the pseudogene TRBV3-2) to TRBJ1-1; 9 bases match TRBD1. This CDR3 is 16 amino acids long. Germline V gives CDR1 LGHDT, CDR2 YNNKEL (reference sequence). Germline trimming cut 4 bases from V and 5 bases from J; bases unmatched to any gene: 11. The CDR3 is CASSPTDRGPLTEAFF. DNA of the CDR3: TGTGCCAGCAGCCCGACGGACAGGGGACCACTGACTGAAGCTTTCTTT.

The chain's CDR3 is CASSQDRTSFSTGELFF. In DNA, the CDR3 is TGCGCCAGCAGCCAAGACCGGACTAGCTTTAGCACCGGGGAGCTGTTTTTT. V gene TRBV4-3 combines with J gene TRBJ2-2, with TRBD2 matching over 8 bases. Trimming at V came to 0 bases and at J to 4 bases, leaving 7 bases not matched to a gene. CDR3 length: 17 amino acids. From germline, CDR1 is LGHNA and CDR2 YSLEER.

The CDR3 loop reads CASSLGQDSGANVLTF. In DNA form, the CDR3 reads TGTGCCAGCAGCTTAGGGCAAGACTCTGGGGCCAACGTCCTGACTTTC. The rearrangement joins TRBV7-6 to TRBJ2-6; D unclear. CDR3 length: 16 amino acids. Trimming removed 1 base at V and 0 bases at J, with 7 bases between. Germline-derived CDR1 and CDR2 are SGHVS and FNYEAQ.

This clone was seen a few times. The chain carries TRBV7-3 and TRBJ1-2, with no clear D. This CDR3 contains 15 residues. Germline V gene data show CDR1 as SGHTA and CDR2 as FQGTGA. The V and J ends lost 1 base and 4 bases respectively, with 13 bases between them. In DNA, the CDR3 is TGTGCCAGCAGCTTAATTCGCCAGCTGATCTATGGCTACACCTTC. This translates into CASSLIRQLIYGYTF. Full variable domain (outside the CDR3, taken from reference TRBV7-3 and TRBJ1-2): GAGVSQTPSNKVTEKGKYVELRCDPISGHTALYWYRQSLGQGPEFLIYFQGTGAADDSGLPNDRFFAVRPEGSVSTLKIQRTERGDSAVYLCASSLIRQLIYGYTFGSGTRLTVV.

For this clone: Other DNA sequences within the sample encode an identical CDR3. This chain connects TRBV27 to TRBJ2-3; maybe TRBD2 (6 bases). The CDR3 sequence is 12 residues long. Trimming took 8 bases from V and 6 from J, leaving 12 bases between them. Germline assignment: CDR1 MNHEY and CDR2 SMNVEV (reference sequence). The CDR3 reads CASSLGGDTQYF. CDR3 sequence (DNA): TGTGCCAGCTCTCTCGGGGGTGATACGCAGTATTTT.

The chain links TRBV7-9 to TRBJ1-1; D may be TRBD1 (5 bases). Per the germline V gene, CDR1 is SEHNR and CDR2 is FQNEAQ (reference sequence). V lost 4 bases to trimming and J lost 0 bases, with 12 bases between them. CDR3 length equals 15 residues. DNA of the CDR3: TGTGCCAGCAGCTCACGGCGGGGGATGAACACTGAAGCTTTCTTT. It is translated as CASSSRRGMNTEAFF. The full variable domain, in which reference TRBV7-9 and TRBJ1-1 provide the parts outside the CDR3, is DTGVSQNPRHKITKRGQNVTFRCDPISEHNRLYWYRQTLGQGPEFLTYFQNEAQLEKSRLLSDRFSAERPKGSFSTLEIQRTEQGDSAMYLCASSSRRGMNTEAFFGQGTRLTVV.

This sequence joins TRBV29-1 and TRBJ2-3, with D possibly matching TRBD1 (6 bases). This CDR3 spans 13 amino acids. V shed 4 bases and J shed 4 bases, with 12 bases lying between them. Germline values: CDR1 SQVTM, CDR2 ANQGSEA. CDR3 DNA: TGCAGCGTTGGTTCAGGGGCGTCAGATACGCAGTATTTT. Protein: CSVGSGASDTQYF.

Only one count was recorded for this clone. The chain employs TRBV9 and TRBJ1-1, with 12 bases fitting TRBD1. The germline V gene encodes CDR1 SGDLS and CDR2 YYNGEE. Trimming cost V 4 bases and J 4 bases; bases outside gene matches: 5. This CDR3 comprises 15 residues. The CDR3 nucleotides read TGTGCCAGCAGCCCAGGGACAGGGGGCTTCACTGAAGCTTTCTTT. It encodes CASSPGTGGFTEAFF.

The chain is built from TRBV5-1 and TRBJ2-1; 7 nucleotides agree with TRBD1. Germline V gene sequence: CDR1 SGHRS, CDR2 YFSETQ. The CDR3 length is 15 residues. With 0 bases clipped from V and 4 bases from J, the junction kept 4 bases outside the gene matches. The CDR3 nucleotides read TGCGCCAGCAGCTTGGAGGGGGCAAGATACAATGAGCAGTTCTTC. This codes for CASSLEGARYNEQFF.

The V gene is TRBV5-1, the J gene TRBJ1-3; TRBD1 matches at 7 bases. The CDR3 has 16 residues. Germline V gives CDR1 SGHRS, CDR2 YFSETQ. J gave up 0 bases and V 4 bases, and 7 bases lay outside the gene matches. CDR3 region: CASSPGTAGSGNTIYF. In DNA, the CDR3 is TGCGCCAGCAGCCCGGGGACAGCGGGCTCTGGAAACACCATATATTTT.

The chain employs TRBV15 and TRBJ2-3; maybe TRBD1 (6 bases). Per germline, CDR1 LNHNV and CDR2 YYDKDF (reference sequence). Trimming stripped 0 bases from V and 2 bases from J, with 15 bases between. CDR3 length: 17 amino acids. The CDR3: CATSRERPGHNTDTQYF. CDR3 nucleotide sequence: TGTGCCACCAGCAGAGAGCGACCGGGACACAACACAGATACGCAGTATTTT.

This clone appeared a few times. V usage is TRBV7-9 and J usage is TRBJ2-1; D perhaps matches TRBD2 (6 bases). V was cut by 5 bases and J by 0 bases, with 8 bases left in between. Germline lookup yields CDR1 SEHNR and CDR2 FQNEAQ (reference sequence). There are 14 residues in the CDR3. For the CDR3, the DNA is TGTGCCAGCAGCACGACTAGCTCCTACAATGAGCAGTTCTTC. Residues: CASSTTSSYNEQFF.

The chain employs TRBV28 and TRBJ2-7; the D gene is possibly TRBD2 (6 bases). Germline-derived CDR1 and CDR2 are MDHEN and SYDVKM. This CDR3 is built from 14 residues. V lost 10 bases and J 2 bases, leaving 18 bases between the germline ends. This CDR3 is CATRRGGTTYEQYF. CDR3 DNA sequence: TGTGCCACCCGAAGGGGCGGGACCACCTACGAGCAGTACTTC.

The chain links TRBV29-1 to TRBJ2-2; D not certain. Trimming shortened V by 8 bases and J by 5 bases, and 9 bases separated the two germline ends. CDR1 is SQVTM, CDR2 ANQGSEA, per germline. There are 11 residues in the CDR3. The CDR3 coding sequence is TGCAGCCCATGCCAGACCGGGGAGCTGTTTTTT. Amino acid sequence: CSPCQTGELFF.